The 3 T cell receptor beta chains presented below share a single source sample, sequenced in a study of blood T cell repertoires in COVID-19. Clones were sequenced by immunoSEQ multiplex PCR, and TCRdb holds only the in-frame ones, with some missing. The sample contains approximately 20,000 clones, around 83% of which appear only once. The sample taken for sequencing was peripheral blood. These receptors all stem from a man between 65 and 79 years old with acute or convalescent COVID-19.

The sample holds one count of this clone. This chain connects TRBV15 to TRBJ2-2; TRBD1 matches at 8 bases. The CDR3 length is 16 residues. CDR1 is LNHNV and CDR2 is YYDKDF in the germline V gene (reference sequence). V shed 0 bases, J shed 7 bases, and the junction held 7 bases outside the gene matches. The CDR3 is CATSREAGGLGGELFF. DNA for the CDR3: TGTGCCACCAGCAGAGAGGCAGGGGGCCTAGGCGGGGAGCTGTTTTTT.

The chain couples TRBV6-1 to TRBJ2-5; 11 bases map to TRBD2. V gave up 3 bases and J gave up 2 bases; unmatched junction bases: 14. The CDR3 totals 19 residues. Per the germline V gene, CDR1 is MNHNS and CDR2 is SASEGT. CDR3 coding DNA: TGTGCCAGCAGTGATCCGTCTAGCGGGAGGAAATCACCGCAAGAGACCCAGTACTTC. Protein sequence: CASSDPSSGRKSPQETQYF.

This clone was picked up one time. V and J are TRBV6-5 and TRBJ2-7; 13 bases align to TRBD2. CDR1 MNHEY and CDR2 SVGAGI come from the germline V gene. The CDR3 spans 14 residues. V shed 2 bases, J shed 8 bases, and the junction held 3 bases outside the gene matches. CDR3 nucleotides: TGTGCCAGCAGTTACCGACTAGCGGGAGGCCAGCAGTACTTC. It is translated as CASSYRLAGGQQYF.